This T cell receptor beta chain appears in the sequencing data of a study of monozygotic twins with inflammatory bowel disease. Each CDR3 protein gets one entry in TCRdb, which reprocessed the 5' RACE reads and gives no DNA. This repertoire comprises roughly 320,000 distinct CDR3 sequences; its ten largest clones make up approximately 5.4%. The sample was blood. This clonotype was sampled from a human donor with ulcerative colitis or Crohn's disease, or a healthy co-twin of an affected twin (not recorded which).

The CDR3 sequence: CASSVQGSGQPQHF. This rearrangement joins TRBV27 to TRBJ1-5; checking the TCRdb D call of TRBD1 is not possible without DNA. Germline loops: CDR1 MNHEY, CDR2 SMNVEV (reference sequence). The CDR3 is made up of 14 amino acids.